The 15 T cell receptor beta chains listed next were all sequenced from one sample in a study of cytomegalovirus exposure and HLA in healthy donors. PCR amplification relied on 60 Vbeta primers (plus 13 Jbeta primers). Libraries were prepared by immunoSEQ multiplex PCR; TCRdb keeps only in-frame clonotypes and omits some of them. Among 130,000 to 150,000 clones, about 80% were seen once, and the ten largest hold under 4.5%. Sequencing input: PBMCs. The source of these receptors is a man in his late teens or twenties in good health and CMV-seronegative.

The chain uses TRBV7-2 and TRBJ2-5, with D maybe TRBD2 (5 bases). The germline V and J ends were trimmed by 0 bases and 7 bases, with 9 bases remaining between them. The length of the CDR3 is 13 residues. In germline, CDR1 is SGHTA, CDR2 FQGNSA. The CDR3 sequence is CASSLANEGTQYF. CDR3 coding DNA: TGTGCCAGCAGCTTAGCGAATGAGGGGACCCAGTACTTC.

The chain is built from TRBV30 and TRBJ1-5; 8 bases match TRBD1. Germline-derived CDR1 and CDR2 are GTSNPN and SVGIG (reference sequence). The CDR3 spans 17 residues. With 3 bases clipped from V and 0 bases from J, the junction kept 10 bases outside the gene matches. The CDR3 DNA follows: TGTGCCTGGAGAGTTGGGACAGGCGTTCATAGCAATCAGCCCCAGCATTTT. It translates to CAWRVGTGVHSNQPQHF. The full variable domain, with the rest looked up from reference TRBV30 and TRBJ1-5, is SQTIHQWPATLVQPVGSPLSLECTVEGTSNPNLYWYRQAAGRGLQLLFYSVGIGQISSEVPQNLSASRPQDRQFILSSKKLLLSDSGFYLCAWRVGTGVHSNQPQHFGDGTRLSIL.

For the CDR3, the DNA is TGTGCCAGTAGTATCGGGCGGGGAGACTCTGGGGCCAACGTCCTGACTTTC. Translated: CASSIGRGDSGANVLTF. V is TRBV19 and J is TRBJ2-6; a possible D gene is TRBD2 (6 bases). The length of the CDR3 is 17 residues. V gave up 3 bases and J gave up 0 bases, with 12 bases separating them. Germline CDR1 is LNHDA and CDR2 is SQIVND (reference sequence). Drawing the rest from reference TRBV19 and TRBJ2-6, the complete variable domain is DGGITQSPKYLFRKEGQNVTLSCEQNLNHDAMYWYRQDPGQGLRLIYYSQIVNDFQKGDIAEGYSVSREKKESFPLTVTSAQKNPTAFYLCASSIGRGDSGANVLTFGAGSRLTVL.

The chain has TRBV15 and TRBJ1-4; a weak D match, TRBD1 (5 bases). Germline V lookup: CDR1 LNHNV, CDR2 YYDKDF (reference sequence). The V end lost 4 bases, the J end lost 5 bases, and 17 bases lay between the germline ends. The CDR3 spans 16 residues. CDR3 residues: CATSTPEGRGNEKLFF. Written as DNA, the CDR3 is TGTGCCACCAGCACTCCGGAGGGACGGGGGAATGAAAAACTGTTTTTT.

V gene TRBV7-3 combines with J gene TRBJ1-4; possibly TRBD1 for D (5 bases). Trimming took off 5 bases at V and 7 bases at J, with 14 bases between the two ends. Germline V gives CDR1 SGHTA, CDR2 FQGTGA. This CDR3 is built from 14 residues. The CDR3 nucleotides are TGTGCCAGCAGCCCCGCCCAGGGTAGTGAAAAACTGTTTTTT. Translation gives CASSPAQGSEKLFF.

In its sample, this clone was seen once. Written as DNA, the CDR3 is TGCGCCAGCAGCTTTGCGGAGGCCGCAGATACGCAGTATTTT. This encodes CASSFAEAADTQYF. The rearrangement uses TRBV5-1 and TRBJ2-3; a possible D gene is TRBD2 (5 bases). V was pared by 2 bases and J by 4 bases, with 11 bases between. CDR3 length: 14 amino acids. CDR1 is SGHRS, CDR2 YFSETQ, per germline.

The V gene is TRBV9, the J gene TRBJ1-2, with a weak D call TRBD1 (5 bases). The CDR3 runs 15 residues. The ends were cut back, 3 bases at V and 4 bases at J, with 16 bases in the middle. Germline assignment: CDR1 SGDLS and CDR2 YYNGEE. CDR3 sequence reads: CASSDENRYSYGYTF. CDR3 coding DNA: TGTGCCAGCAGCGATGAGAACAGGTACTCCTATGGCTACACCTTC. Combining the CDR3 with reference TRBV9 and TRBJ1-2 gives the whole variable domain DSGVTQTPKHLITATGQRVTLRCSPRSGDLSVYWYQQSLDQGLQFLIQYYNGEERAKGNILERFSAQQFPDLHSELNLSSLELGDSALYFCASSDENRYSYGYTFGSGTRLTVV.

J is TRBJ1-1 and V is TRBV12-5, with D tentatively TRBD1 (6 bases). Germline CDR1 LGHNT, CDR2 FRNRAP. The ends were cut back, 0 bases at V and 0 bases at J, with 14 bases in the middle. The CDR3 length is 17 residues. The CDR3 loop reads CASGLVQGRSLNTEAFF. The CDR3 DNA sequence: TGTGCTAGTGGTTTGGTACAGGGCAGATCCTTGAACACTGAAGCTTTCTTT.

The CDR3 DNA sequence: TGTGCCAGCAGCCACACTAGCGAGGAGACCCAGTACTTC. This codes for CASSHTSEETQYF. The chain uses TRBV7-9 and TRBJ2-5; 7 nucleotides align to TRBD2. This CDR3 has 13 amino acids. J was trimmed by 5 bases and V by 5 bases; bases with no gene match: 5. Germline V gene sequence: CDR1 SEHNR, CDR2 FQNEAQ (reference sequence).

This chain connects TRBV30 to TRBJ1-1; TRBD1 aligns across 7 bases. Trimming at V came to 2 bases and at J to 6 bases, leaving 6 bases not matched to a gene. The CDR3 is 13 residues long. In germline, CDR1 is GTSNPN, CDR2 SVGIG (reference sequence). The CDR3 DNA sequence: TGTGCCTGGAGTCCAGGGACAGCCTCTGAAGCTTTCTTT. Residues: CAWSPGTASEAFF.

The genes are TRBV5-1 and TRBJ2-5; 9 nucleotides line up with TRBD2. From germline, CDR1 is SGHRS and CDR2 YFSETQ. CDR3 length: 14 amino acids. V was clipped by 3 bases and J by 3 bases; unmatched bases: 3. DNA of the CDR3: TGCGCCAGCAGCTCCGTAGCGGGGGAAGAGACCCAGTACTTC. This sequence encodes CASSSVAGEETQYF.

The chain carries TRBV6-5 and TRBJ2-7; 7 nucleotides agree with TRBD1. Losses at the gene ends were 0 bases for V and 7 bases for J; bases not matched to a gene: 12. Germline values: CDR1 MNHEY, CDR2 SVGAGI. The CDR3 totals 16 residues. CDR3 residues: CASSYSLPDRSGEQYF. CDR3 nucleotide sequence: TGTGCCAGCAGTTACTCACTCCCGGACAGGTCCGGGGAGCAGTACTTC.

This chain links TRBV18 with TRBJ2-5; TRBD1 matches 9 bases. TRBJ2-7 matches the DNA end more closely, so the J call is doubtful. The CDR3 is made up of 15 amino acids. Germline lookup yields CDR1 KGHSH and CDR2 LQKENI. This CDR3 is CASSARQGGTYEQYF. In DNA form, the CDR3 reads TGTGCCAGCTCAGCACGACAGGGGGGGACCTACGAGCAGTACTTC.

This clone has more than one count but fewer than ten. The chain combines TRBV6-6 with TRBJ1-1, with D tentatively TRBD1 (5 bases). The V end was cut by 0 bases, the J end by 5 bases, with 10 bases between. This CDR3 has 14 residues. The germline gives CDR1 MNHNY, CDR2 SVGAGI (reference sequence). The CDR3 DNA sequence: TGTGCCAGCAGTTACTCTTCCAGGGTGACTGAAGCTTTCTTT. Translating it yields CASSYSSRVTEAFF.

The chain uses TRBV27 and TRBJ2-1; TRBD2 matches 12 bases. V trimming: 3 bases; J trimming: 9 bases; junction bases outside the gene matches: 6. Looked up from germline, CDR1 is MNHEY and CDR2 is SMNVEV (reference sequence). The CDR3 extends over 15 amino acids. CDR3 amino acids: CASSFILAGGVEQFF. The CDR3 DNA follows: TGTGCCAGCAGTTTCATTCTAGCGGGAGGGGTTGAGCAGTTCTTC.